This T cell receptor beta chain was captured in a study of beta chain features in type 1 diabetes. Study-level points and caveats: Reduced insertions and increased deletions marked VDJ junctions in type 1 diabetes patients. A potential PCR bias toward shorter templates would be equal in patient and control samples.

Sequenced material consisted of expressed TCRB transcripts (all of the isolated RNA was reverse transcribed). The protocol was immunoSEQ multiplex PCR, while the TCRdb copy is restricted to in-frame clones and leaves out a portion. The sample lists 450,000 to 600,000 clones, roughly 31% occurring once. V lost 2 bases, J lost 2 bases, and 13 bases lay in between. The CDR3 extends over 16 amino acids. Germline V gene sequence: CDR1 SGHVS, CDR2 FQNEAQ. A few counts support this clone. The antigen remains unidentified. The receptor was isolated from a man between 18 and 35 years old in good health. The genes are TRBV7-8 and TRBJ2-1; possible D gene TRBD2, 6 bases. The sequenced material came from naive CD4+ T cells from blood. DNA for the CDR3: TGTGCCAGCAGCTTATGGAGGGGAGCCACCTACAATGAGCAGTTCTTC. It translates to CASSLWRGATYNEQFF.